This entry is about one TCR beta chain. The target antigen is unknown. Profiled with immunoSEQ multiplex PCR; TCRdb holds only in-frame clones, not every one. There are about 82,000 clones in the sample; about 78% occur only once, and around 15% lies in the top ten. The record originates from a study of radiotherapy plus CTLA-4 blockade in lung cancer. Overall study: Among patients, under 20% showed objective responses, and roughly 31% had disease control.

The CDR3 is made up of 15 amino acids. CDR1 and CDR2 from the germline V gene are SGHKS and YYEKEE (reference sequence). V lost 2 bases to trimming and J lost 2 bases, with 14 bases between them. Whole-study results and caveats: Tumor-origin TCR clones grew in blood after radiotherapy plus ipilimumab. Alongside interferon-beta, early blood T cell clone dynamics were reportedly the best predictor of response.

The gene calls are TRBV5-5 and TRBJ2-7, with D possibly TRBD2 on 6 matching bases. The sequenced sample was peripheral blood, obtained from a patient treated with radiotherapy plus ipilimumab. The TCR sequence derives from a human donor with non-small cell lung cancer that progressed on radiotherapy plus ipilimumab. CDR3 in amino acids: CASSFRSGSTYEQYF. CDR3 in DNA: TGTGCCAGCAGCTTCCGGAGCGGGTCTACCTACGAGCAGTACTTC.